This T cell receptor beta chain was retrieved from a study of shared clonotypes between healthy human individuals. Study-wide results and limits: Some naive CD4 clonotypes, around 4.7%, turned up in common across several donors. Relative to their counterparts shared across all four donors, non-shared clonotypes exhibited diminished generation probabilities. The study generally estimated greater richness for naive than memory subsets.

A CD45RA+ naive subset and a CD45RA-negative memory subset were split from CD4+ cells. TCRdb's copy holds only in-frame clones and misses some; the assay was immunoSEQ multiplex PCR. The sample has 2 million to 2.5 million clones, roughly 90% seen once. CDR3 size: 21 residues. Losses at the gene ends were 1 base for V and 2 bases for J; bases not matched to a gene: 18. As regards this clone: The antigen remains undetermined.

This chain links TRBV23-1 with TRBJ1-2; TRBD1 agrees at 11 bases. TRBV23-1 is reported as an ORF; its role is uncertain. The source of this sequence is a man younger than 35 in good health. Some clones in this sample may be carry-over from other donors' samples. Sequenced material: naive CD4+ T cells from PBMCs. The subset was: CD45RA+ positively selected. This chain's CDR3 is CASSQYPARAGTGGTNYGYTF. CDR3 nucleotides: TGCGCCAGCAGTCAATACCCCGCTCGAGCCGGGACAGGGGGTACGAACTATGGCTACACCTTC.